The 29 T cell receptor beta chains below all came from one sample that was sequenced in a study of blood T cells in healthy people across ages. The second PCR ran 7 to 11 cycles with a sample-barcoded 5' primer and J-beta primers. TCRdb fed the 5' RACE reads into MiXCR, producing one record per CDR3 protein. The data show about 930,000 distinct CDR3 sequences, approximately 32% seen once. The sample was also reused in another study, on T cells of mothers and their children.

Source material: blood. Every receptor here comes from a woman aged 40 to 50 in good health.

This clonotype was seen a handful of times. This chain connects TRBV12-3 or TRBV12-4 to TRBJ1-4; D is possibly TRBD1 (5 bases). CDR3 size: 13 residues. V was trimmed by 2 bases and J by 6 bases, leaving 7 bases between them. CDR3 sequence (DNA): TGTGCCAGCAGTTTACAGGGCTATGAAAAACTGTTTTTT. This encodes CASSLQGYEKLFF.

The chain recombines TRBV2 with TRBJ2-1; D not certain. The CDR3 covers 11 residues. Trimming took off 8 bases at V and 8 bases at J, with 10 bases between the two ends. Germline V gene sequence: CDR1 SNHLY, CDR2 FYNNEI. CDR3 region: CASPRGHEQFF. In nucleotides, the CDR3 is TGTGCCAGCCCCCGTGGGCATGAGCAGTTCTTC.

This clonotype was seen many times. This sequence joins TRBV7-9 and TRBJ1-1; possibly TRBD1 for D (6 bases). CDR1 is SEHNR, CDR2 FQNEAQ, per germline (reference sequence). V lost 5 bases and J lost 4, with 14 bases in between. The CDR3 extends over 14 amino acids. The CDR3 DNA is TGTGCCAGCAGCGTAGAGGGGGGGCTCACTGAAGCTTTCTTT. Amino acid sequence: CASSVEGGLTEAFF.

Notes on this clonotype: The junction departs from germline at one end; a sequencing error may be responsible. This chain uses TRBV27 with TRBJ2-7; D is uncertain. Germline CDR1 reads MNHEY; CDR2 reads SMNVEV (reference sequence). The CDR3 extends over 13 amino acids. This CDR3 reads CTSSSLNSYEQYF. The CDR3 coding sequence is TGTACCAGCAGCTCACTAAACTCCTACGAGCAGTACTTC.

The V and J genes are TRBV7-6 and TRBJ2-5, with a tentative D call TRBD2 (6 bases). The closer fit of TRBJ2-7 to the DNA end suggests the J call may be wrong. The germline CDR1 and CDR2 sequences are SGHVS and FNYEAQ. The CDR3 has 12 residues. In DNA form, the CDR3 reads TGTGCCAGCAGTTCCGCGGGGCACGAGCAGTACTTC. It yields the protein CASSSAGHEQYF.

The chain couples TRBV20-1 to TRBJ2-4, with D uncertain. The end of the DNA fits TRBJ2-5 better, so the J call may be wrong. The germline CDR1 and CDR2 sequences are DFQATT and SNEGSKA (reference sequence). This CDR3 has 13 residues. CDR3 nucleotides: TGCAGTGCTGCGACGGACGATTTGGGGACCCAGTACTTC. Translation: CSAATDDLGTQYF.

This clonotype occurred once. This CDR3 is missing its conserved last phenylalanine or tryptophan, likely due to a read error. This sequence joins TRBV10-3 and TRBJ2-5, with D perhaps TRBD1 (6 bases). The CDR3 is made up of 12 amino acids. In germline, CDR1 is ENHRY, CDR2 SYGVKD. The V end lost 9 bases, the J end lost 0 bases, and 8 bases lay between the germline ends. Here the CDR3 DNA reads TGTGCCATACAGGGTGACCAAGAGACCCAGTACTAC. Encoded protein: CAIQGDQETQYY.

The sample holds a few counts of this clonotype. The gene calls are TRBV7-2 and TRBJ2-6, with 8 bases that match TRBD1. Germline lookup yields CDR1 SGHTA and CDR2 FQGNSA. V shed 4 bases, J shed 1 base, and the junction held 9 bases outside the gene matches. The CDR3 is 18 amino acids. The CDR3 nucleotides read TGTGCCAGCAGCTCTCCGGGACAGGATCTGTCTGGGGCCAACGTCCTGACTTTC. This gives the protein CASSSPGQDLSGANVLTF. Filled out from reference TRBV7-2 and TRBJ2-6, the complete variable domain reads GAGVSQSPSNKVTEKGKDVELRCDPISGHTALYWYRQSLGQGLEFLIYFQGNSAPDKSGLPSDRFSAERTGGSVSTLTIQRTQQEDSAVYLCASSSPGQDLSGANVLTFGAGSRLTVL.

This clonotype showed up many times. The CDR3: CASSDGVWVYGYTF. The CDR3 nucleotides are TGTGCCAGCAGTGATGGGGTTTGGGTCTATGGCTACACCTTC. The chain combines TRBV2 with TRBJ1-2; D not certain. This CDR3 region has 14 residues. The V gene's germline CDR1 is SNHLY and CDR2 FYNNEI. V was clipped by 3 bases and J by 4 bases, with 12 bases between them.

This clonotype is a singleton in its sample. A much larger clone differs by one base, so this may be a read error. This rearrangement joins TRBV5-1 to TRBJ1-2; D may be TRBD1 (5 bases). This CDR3 comprises 13 residues. Germline CDR1 reads SGHRS; CDR2 reads YFSETQ. Trimming stripped 6 bases from V and 6 bases from J, with 15 bases between. CDR3 sequence reads: CASNPPGVDGYTF. The CDR3 DNA is TGCGCCAGCAACCCTCCGGGGGTAGATGGCTACACCTTC.

V is TRBV6-1 and J is TRBJ1-1; TRBD1 is a possible D gene (5 bases). V gave up 4 bases and J gave up 0 bases, with 21 bases separating them. CDR3 size: 18 residues. Germline V lookup: CDR1 MNHNS, CDR2 SASEGT. The CDR3 sequence: CASSGNPRQITMNTEAFF. The CDR3 coding sequence is TGTGCCAGCAGTGGAAATCCTCGACAGATCACCATGAACACTGAAGCTTTCTTT.

This clonotype was seen only a few times. The CDR3 DNA sequence: TGTGCCAGCAGCCAAGGGGGACTAGCGGGACGGCAAGAGACCCAGTACTTC. Translation: CASSQGGLAGRQETQYF. This rearrangement joins TRBV3-1 to TRBJ2-5; 13 nucleotides align to TRBD2. The CDR3 totals 17 residues. V gave up 1 base and J gave up 2 bases; unmatched junction bases: 4. Germline values: CDR1 LGHDT, CDR2 YNNKEL (reference sequence).

The rearrangement links TRBV25-1 to TRBJ1-2; 9 nucleotides line up with TRBD1. The CDR3 is 17 residues long. Losses at the gene ends were 4 bases for V and 5 bases for J; bases not matched to a gene: 14. In germline, CDR1 is MGHDK, CDR2 SYGVNS. The CDR3 sequence is CASSGLLRGQGLYGYTF. CDR3 DNA sequence: TGTGCCAGCAGTGGACTCCTGAGGGGACAGGGACTGTATGGCTACACCTTC.

Worth noting for this clonotype: A junction boundary mismatches the germline segment, possibly from a read error. The V call is TRBV28, the J call TRBJ2-1; D perhaps matches TRBD1 (5 bases). Germline CDR1 is MDHEN and CDR2 is SYDVKM. This CDR3 is 16 amino acids long. The CDR3: CGSSSPGLRSYNEQFF. The CDR3 coding sequence is TGTGGCAGCAGTTCCCCAGGGCTAAGATCCTACAATGAGCAGTTCTTC.

This chain joins TRBV5-1 and TRBJ1-5; D may be TRBD1 (5 bases). The CDR3 has 15 residues. Trimming pared 0 bases from V and 7 bases from J, leaving 14 bases between. CDR1 is SGHRS, CDR2 YFSETQ, per germline. The CDR3 is CASSLDSGTKQPQHF. CDR3 bases: TGCGCCAGCAGCTTGGACTCAGGGACGAAACAGCCCCAGCATTTT.

The J gene is TRBJ1-1, the V gene TRBV27, with D perhaps TRBD1 (6 bases). The CDR3 contains 16 residues. Trimming shortened V by 3 bases and J by 2 bases, and 16 bases separated the two germline ends. In germline, CDR1 is MNHEY, CDR2 SMNVEV (reference sequence). The CDR3 DNA follows: TGTGCCAGCAGTTTTCGGGGGGCGGTGATTAACACTGAAGCTTTCTTT. This translates into CASSFRGAVINTEAFF.

The chain is built from TRBV28 and TRBJ1-2; 9 bases are a match to TRBD1. CDR1 is MDHEN and CDR2 is SYDVKM in the germline V gene. This CDR3 region has 15 residues. V shed 6 bases and J 7 bases; nucleotides not matched to a gene: 12. The CDR3 reads CASRLMDRGYSGYTF. DNA for the CDR3: TGTGCCAGCAGGTTAATGGACAGGGGATATAGTGGCTACACCTTC.

This clonotype was seen more than once but under ten times. V gene TRBV12-3 or TRBV12-4 combines with J gene TRBJ1-1, with TRBD1 matching 9 bases. There are 16 residues in the CDR3. J lost 3 bases, V lost 2 bases, and 7 bases had no gene match. The CDR3 DNA reads TGTGCCAGCAGTTTAAGGACAGGGGTTTTGCACACTGAAGCTTTCTTT. This encodes CASSLRTGVLHTEAFF.

The chain employs TRBV5-1 and TRBJ1-2, with 9 bases aligning to TRBD1. The V and J ends lost 3 bases and 6 bases, in that order; junction bases with no gene match: 6. This CDR3 has 14 residues. Germline-derived CDR1 and CDR2 are SGHRS and YFSETQ. CDR3 DNA sequence: TGCGCCAGCAGCTCAGGGACAGGGAACCATGGCTACACCTTC. This sequence encodes CASSSGTGNHGYTF.

Only a few counts were recorded for this clonotype. The chain joins TRBV7-3 to TRBJ2-3; 15 positions agree with TRBD2. V trimming: 5 bases; J trimming: 5 bases; junction bases outside the gene matches: 11. Germline values: CDR1 SGHTA, CDR2 FQGTGA. The length of the CDR3 is 18 residues. The CDR3 loop is CASSLIGLAGGLGDTQYF. In DNA form, the CDR3 reads TGTGCCAGCAGCCTGATCGGACTAGCGGGGGGGCTGGGAGATACGCAGTATTTT.

The rearrangement links TRBV7-6 to TRBJ2-7; D not certain. Trimming cost V 1 base and J 4 bases, with 11 bases left between them. The CDR3 has 14 residues. CDR1 and CDR2 from the germline V gene are SGHVS and FNYEAQ. CDR3 nucleotides: TGTGCCAGCAGCTTAGAGGCAGGCTCGTACGAGCAGTACTTC. Protein: CASSLEAGSYEQYF.

This clonotype was detected many times. The junction differs from germline at one of its ends, possibly a read error. This chain joins TRBV5-1 and TRBJ2-6; TRBD2 is a possible D gene (5 bases). From germline, CDR1 is SGHRS and CDR2 YFSETQ. The CDR3 covers 16 residues. The CDR3 DNA follows: TGCGCCAGCAGCATTACTACTCTAGCTGGAGCCAACGTCCTGACTTTC. It codes for CASSITTLAGANVLTF.

This clonotype was picked up one time. The chain uses TRBV6-5 and TRBJ1-2; D gene ambiguous. The CDR3 loop spans 14 amino acids. Germline-derived CDR1 and CDR2 are MNHEY and SVGAGI. The V end was cut by 0 bases, the J end by 4 bases, with 9 bases between. The CDR3 coding sequence is TGTGCCAGCAGTTACTCGAAGGGAGCCTATGGCTACACCTTC. It specifies CASSYSKGAYGYTF.

The chain joins TRBV30 to TRBJ2-1; maybe TRBD1 (5 bases). The CDR3 extends over 10 amino acids. V was clipped by 8 bases and J by 9 bases, with 11 bases between them. Germline V CDR1 and CDR2: GTSNPN, SVGIG (reference sequence). CDR3 residues: CARGPGEQFF. CDR3 sequence (DNA): TGTGCCAGGGGCCCCGGTGAGCAGTTCTTC.

This chain links TRBV7-2 with TRBJ2-7; D is uncertain. Germline CDR1 is SGHTA and CDR2 is FQGNSA. V was pared by 1 base and J by 7 bases, with 8 bases between. This CDR3 comprises 12 residues. The CDR3 loop is CASSLENNEQYF. Here the CDR3 DNA reads TGTGCCAGCAGCTTAGAAAACAATGAGCAGTACTTC.

As regards this clonotype: A much larger clone lies one base from this, so it may be a read error. V and J are TRBV7-2 and TRBJ2-7; D gene ambiguous. With 2 bases removed from V and 3 bases from J, the gap between germline ends came to 14 bases. CDR1 is SGHTA, CDR2 FQGNSA, per germline. The CDR3 extends over 15 amino acids. CDR3 loop: CASSLSVQTLYEQYF. The CDR3 DNA reads TGTGCCAGCAGCTTATCGGTCCAGACCCTCTACGAGCAGTACTTC.

Details on this clonotype: A much larger clone differs by one base, so this may be a read error. The chain combines TRBV6-5 with TRBJ2-1; 11 bases map to TRBD2. Germline CDR1 is MNHEY and CDR2 is SVGAGI. The CDR3 has 18 amino acids. The CDR3 DNA reads TGTGCCGGCAGTTATACGACTAGCGGGATGAGCTCCTACAATGAGCAGTTCTTC. It translates to CAGSYTTSGMSSYNEQFF.

The sample holds one count of this clonotype. CDR3 nucleotides: TGCAGTGCTAGACTTCGGGCAGCCTGGAACACTGAAGCTTTCTTT. This gives the protein CSARLRAAWNTEAFF. The chain has TRBV20-1 and TRBJ1-1; D gene unclear. Per the germline V gene, CDR1 is DFQATT and CDR2 is SNEGSKA (reference sequence). The CDR3 is 15 residues long. V lost 2 bases, J lost 1 base, and 14 bases lay in between.

This clonotype showed up just a few times. The chain employs TRBV7-6 and TRBJ1-4; TRBD1 matches at 10 bases. The V segment lost 1 base and the J segment 10 bases; nucleotides outside the gene matches: 12. Germline CDR1 SGHVS, CDR2 FNYEAQ. The CDR3 runs to 17 residues. As DNA, the CDR3 is TGTGCCAGCAGCTTAGGGACACCCCGGACAGGGGGACTAAAACTGTTTTTT. This gives the protein CASSLGTPRTGGLKLFF.